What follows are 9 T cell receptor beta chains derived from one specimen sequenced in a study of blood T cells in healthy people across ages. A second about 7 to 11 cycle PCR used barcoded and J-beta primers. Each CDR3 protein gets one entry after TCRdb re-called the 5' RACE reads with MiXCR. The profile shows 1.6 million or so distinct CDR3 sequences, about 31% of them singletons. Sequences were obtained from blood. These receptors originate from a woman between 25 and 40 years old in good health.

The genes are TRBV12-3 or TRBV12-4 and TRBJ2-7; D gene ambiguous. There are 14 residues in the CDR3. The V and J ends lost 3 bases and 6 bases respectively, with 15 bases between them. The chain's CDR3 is CASSFGMPPGEQYF. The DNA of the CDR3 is TGTGCCAGCAGTTTTGGTATGCCCCCTGGCGAGCAGTACTTC.

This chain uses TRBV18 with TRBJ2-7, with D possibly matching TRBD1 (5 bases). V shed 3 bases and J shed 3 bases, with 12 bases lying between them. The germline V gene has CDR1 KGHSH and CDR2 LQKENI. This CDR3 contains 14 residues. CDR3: CASSPVDQGYEQYF. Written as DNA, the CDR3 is TGTGCCAGCTCACCCGTCGATCAGGGCTACGAGCAGTACTTC.

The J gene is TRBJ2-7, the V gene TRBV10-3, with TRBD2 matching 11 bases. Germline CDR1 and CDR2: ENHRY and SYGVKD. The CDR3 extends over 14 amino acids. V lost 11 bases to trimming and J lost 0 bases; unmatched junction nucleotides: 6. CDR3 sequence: CAVRLAGSSYEQYF. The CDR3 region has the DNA TGTGCCGTCCGACTAGCGGGGAGCTCCTACGAGCAGTACTTC.

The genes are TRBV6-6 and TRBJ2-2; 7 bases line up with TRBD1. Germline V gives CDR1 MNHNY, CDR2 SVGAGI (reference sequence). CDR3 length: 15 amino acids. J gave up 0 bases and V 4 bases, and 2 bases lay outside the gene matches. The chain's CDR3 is CASSSGQTNTGELFF. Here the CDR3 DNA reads TGTGCCAGCAGTTCGGGACAGACGAACACCGGGGAGCTGTTTTTT.

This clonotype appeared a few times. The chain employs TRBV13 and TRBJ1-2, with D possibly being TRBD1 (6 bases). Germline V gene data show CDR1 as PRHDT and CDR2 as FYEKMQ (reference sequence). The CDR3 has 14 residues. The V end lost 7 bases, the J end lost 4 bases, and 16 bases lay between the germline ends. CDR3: CASNKDRSSYGYTF. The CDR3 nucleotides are TGTGCCAGCAATAAGGACAGAAGTAGCTATGGCTACACCTTC.

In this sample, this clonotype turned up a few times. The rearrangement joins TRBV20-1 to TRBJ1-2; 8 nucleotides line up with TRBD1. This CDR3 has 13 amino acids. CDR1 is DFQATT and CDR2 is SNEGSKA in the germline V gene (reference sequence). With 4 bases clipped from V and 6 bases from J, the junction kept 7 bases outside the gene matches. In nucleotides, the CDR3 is TGCAGTGCTAAGCGCAGGGGGCTAGATGGCTACACCTTC. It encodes CSAKRRGLDGYTF.

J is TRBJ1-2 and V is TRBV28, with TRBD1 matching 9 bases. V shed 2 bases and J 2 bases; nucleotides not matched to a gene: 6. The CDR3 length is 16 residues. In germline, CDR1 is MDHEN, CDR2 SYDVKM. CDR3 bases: TGTGCCAGCAGTTTACCAGGGACAGGGACCAACTATGGCTACACCTTC. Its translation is CASSLPGTGTNYGYTF.

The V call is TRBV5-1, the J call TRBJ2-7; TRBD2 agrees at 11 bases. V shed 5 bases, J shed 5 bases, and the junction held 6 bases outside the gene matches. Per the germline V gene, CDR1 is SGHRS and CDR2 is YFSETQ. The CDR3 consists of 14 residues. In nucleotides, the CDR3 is TGCGCCAGCAGGAATAGCGGGAGGGGTAACGAGCAGTACTTC. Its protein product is CASRNSGRGNEQYF.

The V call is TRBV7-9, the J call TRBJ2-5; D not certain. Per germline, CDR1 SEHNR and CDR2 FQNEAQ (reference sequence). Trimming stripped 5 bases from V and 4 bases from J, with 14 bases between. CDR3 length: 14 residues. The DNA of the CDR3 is TGTGCCAGCAGCCTCACGTCGGTCCGAGAGACCCAGTACTTC. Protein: CASSLTSVRETQYF.